This record covers a single TCR beta chain. No antigen is known for it. Base qualities are not provided; no much larger clone lies one nucleotide away. The data originate from a study of cytomegalovirus exposure and HLA in healthy donors (dated by TCRdb to about 2017). Background for the entire study: In an earlier analysis of some 550 of the donors, 276 Gb of sequence data and 90 million to 120 million unique TCR beta sequences from approximately 180 million T cells were reported. Roughly 300 gigabases of sequencing data and 91 million or so unique TCR sequences made up an early release that covered approximately 700 HLA-typed donors. The genetic ancestry cluster associated with self-reported Caucasian donors included 80% to 90% of the 350 to 500 genotyped donors. The study aimed to test whether cataloging public T cell receptors could reveal signatures of past pathogen exposure. The T cell repertoires of 550 to 850 subjects were profiled by immunosequencing and related to cytomegalovirus serostatus. In addition to the first cohort of roughly 670 subjects, a separate validation cohort of under 150 different subjects was used. The study combined high-throughput TCR immunosequencing, statistical association of individual TCRs with disease status, and machine learning to predict cytomegalovirus infection status. In a later analysis, previously published TCR beta repertoires from some 640 donors were re-analyzed and high-resolution HLA genotyping was added so that TCR occurrence patterns could be studied. Rather than using new phenotypic data, the later analysis identified candidate immune exposures from TCR beta sequences and from how often those sequences occurred across donors. To decide whether each TCR beta V gene segment behaved as functional or pseudogenic, an earlier analysis of some 600 of the donors relied on high-throughput TCR beta sequencing. Donor age, sex, ethnicity and CMV serostatus were compiled alongside the repertoire data. In a later genetic analysis, genome-wide SNP genotypes for about 55% of the 666 donors were used, and that subset was treated as a discovery cohort. Every repertoire in the discovery cohort had been generated on one and the same sequencing platform. Both class I and class II loci were covered by HLA typing, at four-digit resolution. Typing coverage varied by locus: roughly 629-640 donors for A, B, C, DRB1 and DQB1; 522 for DQA1; over 600 for DPA1; approximately 470 for DPB1. About five DR-DQ haplotypes were treated as single units for association and clustering because of strong linkage in the cohort. On average, around 240,000 unique TCR beta nucleotide sequences were sequenced per donor among 398 genotyped donors of the cohort, with 15% to 20% of those sequences being non-productive.

What the research found in general, with its limitations: In a later analysis, 15,000 to 20,000 TCR beta sequences were associated with specific HLA alleles at a false discovery rate of 0.05. A later analysis found that most CMV-associated TCR beta chains appeared HLA-restricted, with HLA associations seemingly driven largely by CMV exposure. An earlier analysis of several hundred of the donors showed that most TCR beta V segments appeared in productive rearrangements either about 87% or about 30% of the time, which broadly matched IMGT annotations. Because HLA typing was missing for some donors at each locus, association tests included only the typed subset. Roughly uniform sequencing depth across donors was assumed in presence/absence analyses, although this assumption may not hold. Compared with the roughly 700-donor mean, donors in an Asian-associated ancestry cluster had fewer N-insertions in productive TCRs, according to a later genetic analysis. When HLA alleles, especially DR and DQ, strongly co-occurred, TCR associations were difficult to assign to individual alleles. Three of the identified cytomegalovirus-associated TCR beta chains were confirmed in vitro to be specific for cytomegalovirus antigens. The only immune exposure information available for the cohort was CMV serostatus. A cluster of highly shared sequence variants was judged likely to represent a technical artifact of the sequencing pipeline. Only TCR beta chains were sequenced in this cohort, and the absence of alpha or paired-chain data limited detectable features. The classifier was reported to diagnose cytomegalovirus status with high specificity and sensitivity in both the original and validation cohorts. In a later analysis, HLA-associated TCR beta chains were found to be more clonally expanded and to have lower generation probabilities than equally common non-associated chains. According to a later analysis, TCR association rates differed among HLA loci, with DRB1 alleles showing the most associated TCRs and HLA-C alleles showing the fewest. The authors suggested that the approach could potentially be extended to other disease states and immunological phenotypes. Linkage disequilibrium might explain the correlated functional status among segregating V segments, but an unknown experimental factor could not be ruled out. A further reported finding was that TCR beta sequences accurately predicted the HLA-A and HLA-B alleles for most subjects in the first cohort. V-gene and J-gene trimming of TCR beta chains was associated with a missense DCLRE1C variant in a later genetic analysis, and the association was replicated in an independent cohort. In the study, approximately 150 TCR beta chains were listed as associated with cytomegalovirus. Most TCR sequences were seen in very few donors, while some public TCRs were found in many individuals. In a later analysis, several top co-occurrence clusters were reported to appear linked to parvovirus B19, influenza, CMV and Epstein-Barr virus. About 17 rarely observed V segments, including chromosome 9 orphons, were excluded from the earlier analysis of several hundred of the donors because counts were too low.

Preparation of the library involved the immunoSEQ multiplex PCR assay. For the multiplex PCR, a mixture combining 60 forward primers for TCR Vbeta segments and 13 reverse primers for TCR Jbeta segments was used. The CDR3 region of rearranged TCR beta genes was amplified from genomic DNA by a multiplex PCR assay. The Illumina HiSeq System was used to sequence the amplified TCR beta libraries as 87-base-pair reads. The authors processed their data as follows. A later analysis counted approximately 84 million unique TCR beta chains across the 550 to 700 repertoires, and around 9.9 million of these chains were shared by at least two donors. A nearest-neighbor algorithm error-corrected the raw reads and collapsed the reads into unique sequences, merging closely related sequences to remove PCR and sequencing errors. Alignment of CDR3 sequences to IMGT reference sequences was used to assign V, D and J gene segments. For a sequence to be retained, at least a six-nucleotide match to both a V gene segment and a J gene segment was required. A rearrangement counted as productive if the CDR3 had no stop codons and remained in frame with V and J, and every other rearrangement counted as non-productive. CDR3 was defined according to IMGT convention as the region running from the second conserved V-encoded cysteine to the conserved J-encoded phenylalanine. In an earlier analysis of around 600 of the donors, sequences lacking an unambiguous match to a single V gene segment were excluded. An earlier analysis of almost 600 of the donors classified V segments as functional when productive rearrangements were above 56.7% and as segregating when the standard deviation between donors was above 5%. A statistical classification framework was built to diagnose cytomegalovirus status from the catalog of TCR beta chain sequences. In a later analysis, V and J genes were assigned by comparing TCR nucleotide sequences against IMGT/GENE-DB human TR gene sequences. In a later analysis, CDR3 sequences and most-parsimonious VDJ recombination scenarios were assigned using the TCRdist pipeline. In a later analysis, each TCR beta chain was defined by its CDR3 amino acid sequence together with its V-gene family, and reads without a unique V-gene family were excluded. As a way to deal with suspected cross-contamination and a sequencing artifact, a later analysis dropped over 550 nucleotide sequences that were highly shared and had low generation probability. A later analysis calculated a clonal expansion index for each public chain from normalized within-repertoire ranks of inferred template counts. Generation probabilities in a later analysis came from a VDJ recombination model fitted to out-of-frame rearrangements, and those results were checked against IGoR. Hypergeometric tests were used in a later analysis to score TCR-TCR, TCR-HLA and TCR-CMV co-occurrence, with a repertoire-size bias correction applied to the TCR pairs. False discovery rates were estimated in a later analysis by permuting HLA or CMV assignments 20 times. A later analysis grouped co-occurring TCRs with DBSCAN, adding TCRdist sequence similarity when clustering within HLA-allele-positive subsets. Repertoires with fewer than 30,000 or more than 120,000 public chains were left out of co-occurrence clustering, as were five repertoires with anomalous nucleotide sharing. TCRdb provides this immuneACCESS table in a form limited to in-frame rearrangements. Some clones are lacking; in checked studies, under half of them reflect an unresolved V gene, and why the rest are absent is not known. The V and J calls and clone size were taken over from that table, and D and trimming were inferred from the DNA. A total of 170,000 or so clones appear in this sample, 77% of them only once. Of the sample, 1.4% to 1.5% is held by the ten largest clones.

The cohort comprised fewer than 750 healthy bone marrow donors. At the time of sampling, every cohort member was nominally healthy, though immune exposures that went unrecorded were likely present. The donor was CMV seropositive and belonged to the group of 250 to 300 seropositive cohort members. Each donor provided a peripheral blood sample, and peripheral blood mononuclear cells were used for TCR beta sequencing. The Qiagen DNeasy Blood Extraction Kit was used to extract genomic DNA from the blood cell samples. Sequencing was performed on PBMCs. The receptor was derived from a woman aged 25 to 39 in good health and CMV-seropositive.

The CDR3 protein sequence reads: CASSMDPARGYGYTF. The nucleotides read TGTGCCAGTAGTATGGACCCAGCCCGGGGCTATGGCTACACCTTC. The rearrangement joined TRBV19 to TRBJ1-2, with the D gene too uncertain to name. Reading the germline V gene (reference sequence) gives CDR1 LNHDA and CDR2 SQIVND. V and J lose 3 bases and 4 bases, and a span of 15 bases separates them. CDR3 length: 15 amino acids, cysteine to phenylalanine. Of the read, only the CDR3 DNA is kept; its 45 bases are in frame from base 1.